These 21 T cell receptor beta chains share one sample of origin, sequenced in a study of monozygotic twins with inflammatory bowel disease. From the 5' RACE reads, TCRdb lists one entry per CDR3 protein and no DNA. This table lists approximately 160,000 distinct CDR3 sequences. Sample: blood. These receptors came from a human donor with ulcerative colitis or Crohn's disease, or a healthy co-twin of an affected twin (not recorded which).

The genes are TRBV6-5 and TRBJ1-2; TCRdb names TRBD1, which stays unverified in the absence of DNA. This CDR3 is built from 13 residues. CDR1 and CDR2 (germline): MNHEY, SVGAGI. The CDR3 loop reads CASRDRQGYGYTF.

CDR3 sequence reads: CASMAWDFMNTEAFF. The genes are TRBV5-1 and TRBJ1-1; TCRdb gives TRBD1 as the D gene, but with no DNA this cannot be confirmed. The CDR3 has 15 amino acids. Germline-derived CDR1 and CDR2 are SGHRS and YFSETQ.

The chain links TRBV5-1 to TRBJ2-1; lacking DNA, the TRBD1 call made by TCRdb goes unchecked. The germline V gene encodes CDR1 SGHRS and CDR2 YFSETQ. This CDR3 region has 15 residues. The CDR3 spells CASSSPGQGANEQFF.

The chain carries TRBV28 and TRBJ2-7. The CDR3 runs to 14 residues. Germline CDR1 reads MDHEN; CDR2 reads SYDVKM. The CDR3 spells CASSFYGSSYEQYF.

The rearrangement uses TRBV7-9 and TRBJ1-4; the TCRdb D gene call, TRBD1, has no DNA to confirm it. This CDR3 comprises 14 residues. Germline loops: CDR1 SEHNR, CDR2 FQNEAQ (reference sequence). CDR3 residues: CASSTVGLNEKLFF.

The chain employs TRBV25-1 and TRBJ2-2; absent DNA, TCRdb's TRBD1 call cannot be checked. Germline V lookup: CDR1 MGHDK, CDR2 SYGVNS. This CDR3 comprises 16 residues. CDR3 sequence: CASRGIGTSNTGELFF.

The CDR3 sequence: CASGTGLETQYF. The chain links TRBV12-5 to TRBJ2-5; TCRdb reports TRBD1, a call that lacks DNA to check it against. Germline-derived CDR1 and CDR2 are LGHNT and FRNRAP. This CDR3 is 12 amino acids long.

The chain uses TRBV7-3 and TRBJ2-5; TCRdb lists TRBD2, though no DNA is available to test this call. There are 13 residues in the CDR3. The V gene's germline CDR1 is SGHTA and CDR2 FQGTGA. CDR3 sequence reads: CASRVGGKETQYF.

This CDR3 reads CSARDLTGTANTGELFF. The chain combines TRBV20-1 with TRBJ2-2; the D call of TRBD1 rests on TCRdb alone, since no DNA is present to check it. Germline assignment: CDR1 DFQATT and CDR2 SNEGSKA (reference sequence). CDR3 length: 17 amino acids.

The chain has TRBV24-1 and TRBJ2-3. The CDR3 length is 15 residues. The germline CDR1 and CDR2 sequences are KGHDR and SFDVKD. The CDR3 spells CATSEMARWADTQYF.

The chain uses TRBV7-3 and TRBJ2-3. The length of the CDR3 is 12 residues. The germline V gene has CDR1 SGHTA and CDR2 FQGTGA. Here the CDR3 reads CASSRTTDTQYF. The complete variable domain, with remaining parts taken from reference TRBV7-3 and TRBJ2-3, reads GAGVSQTPSNKVTEKGKYVELRCDPISGHTALYWYRQSLGQGPEFLIYFQGTGAADDSGLPNDRFFAVRPEGSVSTLKIQRTERGDSAVYLCASSRTTDTQYFGPGTRLTVL.

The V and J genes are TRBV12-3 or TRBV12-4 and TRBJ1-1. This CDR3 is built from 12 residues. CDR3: CASSFGSTEAFF.

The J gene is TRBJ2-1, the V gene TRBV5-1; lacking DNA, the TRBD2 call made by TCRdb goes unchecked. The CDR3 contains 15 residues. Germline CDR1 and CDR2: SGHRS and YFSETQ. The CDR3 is CASSLVGLEDNEQFF.

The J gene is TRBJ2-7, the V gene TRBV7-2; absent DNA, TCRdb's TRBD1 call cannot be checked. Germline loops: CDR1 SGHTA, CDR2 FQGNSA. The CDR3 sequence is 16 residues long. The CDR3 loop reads CASSLVMIGGSGEQYF.

The chain's CDR3 is CASSHRNSYNEQFF. The genes are TRBV27 and TRBJ2-1. There are 14 residues in the CDR3. Germline CDR1 and CDR2: MNHEY and SMNVEV (reference sequence).

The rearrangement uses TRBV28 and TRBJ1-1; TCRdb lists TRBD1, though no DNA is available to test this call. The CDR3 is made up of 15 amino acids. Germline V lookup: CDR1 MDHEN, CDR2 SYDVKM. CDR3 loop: CASSPLWTGETEAFF.

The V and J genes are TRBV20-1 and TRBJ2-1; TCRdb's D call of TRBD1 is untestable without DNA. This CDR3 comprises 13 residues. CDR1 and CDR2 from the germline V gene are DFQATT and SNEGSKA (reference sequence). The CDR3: CSAPIGGGYEQFF.

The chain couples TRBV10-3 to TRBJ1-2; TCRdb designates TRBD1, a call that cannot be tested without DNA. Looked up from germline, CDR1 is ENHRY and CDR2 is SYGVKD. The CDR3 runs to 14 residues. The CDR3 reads CAISSDSFGYGYTF.

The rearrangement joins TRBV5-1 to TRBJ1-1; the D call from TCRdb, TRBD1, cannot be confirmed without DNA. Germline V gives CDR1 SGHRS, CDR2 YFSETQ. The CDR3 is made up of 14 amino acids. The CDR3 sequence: CASSPGTRIKEAFF.

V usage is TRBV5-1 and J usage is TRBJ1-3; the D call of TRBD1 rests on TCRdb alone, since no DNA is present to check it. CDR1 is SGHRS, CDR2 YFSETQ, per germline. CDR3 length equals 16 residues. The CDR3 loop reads CASSLSGQGSGNTIYF.

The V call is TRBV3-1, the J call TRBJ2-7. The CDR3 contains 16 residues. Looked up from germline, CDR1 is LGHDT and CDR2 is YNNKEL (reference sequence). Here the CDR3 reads CASSQGPGRNTYEQYF.